Listed below are T cell receptor beta chains from one sample, sequenced in a study of blood T cell repertoires in COVID-19. Sequencing used immunoSEQ multiplex PCR; TCRdb keeps in-frame clones, though not all of them. This table has around 150,000 clones, approximately 86% appearing once. Sequencing input: peripheral blood. The source is a man younger than 35 with acute or convalescent COVID-19. Each CDR3 is given with its conserved first and last residue. A D gene is named only where the DNA matches it firmly. Where a row states a size, it is once, few, many or the class of an expanded clone; other rows omit it.

d_call	v_call	clone_size	j_call	cdr3_aa	cdr3_nt
.	TRBV24-1	.	TRBJ2-7	CATSDAGSPQYF	TGTGCCACCAGTGATGCAGGATCTCCACAGTACTTC
TRBD1	TRBV9	.	TRBJ1-5	CASALGPGGLNQPQHF	TGTGCCAGCGCGTTGGGGCCAGGGGGTCTCAATCAGCCCCAGCATTTT
TRBD1	TRBV10-2	.	TRBJ1-5	CASSGGTGGFQPQHF	TGCGCCAGCAGCGGGGGGACAGGGGGCTTTCAGCCCCAGCATTTT
.	TRBV6-1	.	TRBJ1-2	CASSERVYRYTF	TGTGCCAGCAGTGAACGGGTATACCGCTACACCTTC
.	TRBV7-2	.	TRBJ1-5	CASSLGLGGNQPQHF	TGTGCCAGCAGCTTAGGTTTGGGCGGCAATCAGCCCCAGCATTTT
.	TRBV27	.	TRBJ2-5	CASSFGKNQETQYF	TGTGCCAGCAGTTTTGGCAAAAACCAAGAGACCCAGTACTTC
.	TRBV12-3/TRBV12-4	.	TRBJ2-7	CASSKSSYEQYF	TGTGCCAGCAGCAAGAGCTCCTACGAGCAGTACTTC
.	TRBV6-6	.	TRBJ1-1	CASSPWTDVGEAFF	TGTGCCAGCAGCCCCTGGACAGACGTCGGTGAAGCTTTCTTT
.	TRBV30	.	TRBJ1-5	CAWSELDSNQPQHF	TGTGCCTGGAGTGAGCTCGATAGCAATCAGCCCCAGCATTTT
TRBD1	TRBV6-5	.	TRBJ2-7	CASSWATGNYEQYF	TGTGCCAGCAGTTGGGCGACAGGGAATTACGAGCAGTACTTC
.	TRBV27	.	TRBJ2-3	CASSLLGPMSTDTQYF	TGTGCCAGCAGTTTGTTGGGGCCCATGAGCACAGATACGCAGTATTTT
.	TRBV12-3/TRBV12-4	.	TRBJ1-3	CASAGGNTIYF	TGTGCCTCGGCGGGTGGAAACACCATATATTTT
TRBD2	TRBV7-8	.	TRBJ2-5	CASSLELAGSGTQYF	TGTGCCAGCAGCTTAGAACTAGCGGGGAGCGGGACCCAGTACTTC
.	TRBV5-1	once	TRBJ1-2	CASSPQGHGYTF	TGCGCCAGCAGCCCACAGGGACATGGCTACACCTTC
.	TRBV7-9	.	TRBJ1-5	CASSLYEQPQHF	TGTGCCAGCAGCTTATATGAGCAGCCCCAGCATTTT
TRBD1	TRBV3-1/TRBV3-2	.	TRBJ1-6	CASSQGNRGPPLHF	TGTGCCAGCAGCCAAGGGAACAGGGGTCCACCCCTCCACTTT
TRBD2	TRBV28	.	TRBJ2-2	CASSWTSFPGELFF	TGTGCCAGCAGTTGGACTAGCTTTCCCGGGGAGCTGTTTTTT
TRBD2	TRBV3-1/TRBV3-2	.	TRBJ2-1	CASSQGTSGGQGEQFF	TGTGCCAGCAGCCAGGGGACTAGCGGGGGCCAAGGGGAGCAGTTCTTC
.	TRBV3-1/TRBV3-2	once	TRBJ1-2	CASSPELAEILYGYTF	TGTGCCAGCAGCCCAGAGCTGGCAGAGATACTATATGGCTACACCTTC
.	TRBV2	.	TRBJ2-2	CASSVGNTGELFF	TGTGCCAGCAGTGTCGGGAACACCGGGGAGCTGTTTTTT
.	TRBV3-1/TRBV3-2	.	TRBJ1-2	CASSHQGIPYGYTF	TGTGCCAGCAGCCATCAGGGAATCCCCTATGGCTACACCTTC
.	TRBV30	.	TRBJ2-5	CATRGGSETQYF	TGTGCCACGAGAGGGGGTTCGGAGACCCAGTACTTC
TRBD1	TRBV10-3	.	TRBJ1-5	CAISESDREGQPQHF	TGTGCCATCAGTGAATCGGACAGGGAAGGACAGCCCCAGCATTTT
TRBD1	TRBV30	few	TRBJ1-3	CAWSVLGYRDRGLGKSGNTIYF	TGTGCCTGGAGTGTACTAGGTTACCGGGACAGGGGTCTCGGCAAGTCAGGAAACACCATATATTTT